The rows below give T cell receptor beta chains drawn from one sample of a study of cytomegalovirus exposure and HLA in healthy donors. Clones were sequenced by immunoSEQ multiplex PCR, and TCRdb holds only the in-frame ones, with some missing. The sample records over 200,000 clones, approximately 79% being singletons. Sequences were obtained from PBMCs. These receptor sequences come from a male donor in good health and CMV-seronegative. CDR3s include the opening cysteine and the closing phenylalanine or tryptophan. The order of the fields is J gene, clone size, D gene, V gene, CDR3 DNA, CDR3 protein. D genes are given only for firm matches. Size is stated for part of the rows, as once, few or many counts, or as a class when the clone is expanded.

j_call: TRBJ2-2; clone_size: -; d_call: TRBD2; v_call: TRBV7-3; cdr3_nt: TGTGCCAGCAGCTTAACTCCTAGCGGGGATGACACCGGGGAGCTGTTTTTT; cdr3_aa: CASSLTPSGDDTGELFF
j_call: TRBJ2-5; clone_size: few; d_call: TRBD1; v_call: TRBV30; cdr3_nt: TGTGCCTGGAGTCCATTCCTGGGACAGGGGGGAGAGACCCAGTACTTC; cdr3_aa: CAWSPFLGQGGETQYF
j_call: TRBJ1-1; clone_size: -; d_call: TRBD1; v_call: TRBV5-1; cdr3_nt: TGCGCCAGCAGCGCTCTCATCAGGGGGCGGGGAGACACTGAAGCTTTCTTT; cdr3_aa: CASSALIRGRGDTEAFF
j_call: TRBJ1-3; clone_size: -; d_call: -; v_call: TRBV28; cdr3_nt: TGTGCCAGCCTCCTGGGGGCGGGAAACACCATATATTTT; cdr3_aa: CASLLGAGNTIYF
j_call: TRBJ2-3; clone_size: -; d_call: -; v_call: TRBV18; cdr3_nt: TGTGCCAGCTCACCACCCCCGGCAGATACGCAGTATTTT; cdr3_aa: CASSPPPADTQYF
j_call: TRBJ1-1; clone_size: -; d_call: -; v_call: TRBV7-9; cdr3_nt: TGTGCCAGCAGCGATCCCTCCAGGGGCCCTGAGAACACTGAAGCTTTCTTT; cdr3_aa: CASSDPSRGPENTEAFF
j_call: TRBJ2-1; clone_size: -; d_call: -; v_call: TRBV27; cdr3_nt: TGTGCCAGCAGTTTACGGGGAATCTACAATGAGCAGTTCTTC; cdr3_aa: CASSLRGIYNEQFF
j_call: TRBJ1-5; clone_size: -; d_call: -; v_call: TRBV4-3; cdr3_nt: TGCGCCAGCAGCCAAGAGTCGTGGGAGAAGGGCAATCAGCCCCAGCATTTT; cdr3_aa: CASSQESWEKGNQPQHF
j_call: TRBJ2-1; clone_size: few; d_call: -; v_call: TRBV6-4; cdr3_nt: TGTGCCAGCACGAGCGGTTCTGAGCAGTTCTTC; cdr3_aa: CASTSGSEQFF
j_call: TRBJ1-1; clone_size: -; d_call: -; v_call: TRBV7-9; cdr3_nt: TGTTCCAGCAGTTGGAGCACTGAAGCTTTCTTT; cdr3_aa: CSSSWSTEAFF
j_call: TRBJ1-5; clone_size: once; d_call: -; v_call: TRBV6-1; cdr3_nt: TGTGCCAGCAGTGAAACGGGAGGAAATCAGCCCCAGCATTTT; cdr3_aa: CASSETGGNQPQHF
j_call: TRBJ2-7; clone_size: -; d_call: TRBD1; v_call: TRBV7-9; cdr3_nt: TGTGCCAGCAGCTGGACAGGGGGCGGGGAGCAGTACTTC; cdr3_aa: CASSWTGGGEQYF
j_call: TRBJ2-2; clone_size: -; d_call: TRBD1; v_call: TRBV5-1; cdr3_nt: TGCGCCAGCAGCTTCCAACAGGGGGCCGGGGAGCTGTTTTTT; cdr3_aa: CASSFQQGAGELFF
j_call: TRBJ1-4; clone_size: -; d_call: TRBD1; v_call: TRBV5-1; cdr3_nt: TGCGCCAGCGGGACAGGGGGCGAAAAACTGTTTTTT; cdr3_aa: CASGTGGEKLFF
j_call: TRBJ2-7; clone_size: -; d_call: TRBD2; v_call: TRBV19; cdr3_nt: TGTGCCAGTAGTCCCACGGGGGGGGGAGGCTACGAGCAGTACTTC; cdr3_aa: CASSPTGGGGYEQYF
j_call: TRBJ2-6; clone_size: -; d_call: -; v_call: TRBV5-1; cdr3_nt: TGCGCCAGCAGCTTGGATTCGGGAAACGTCCTGACTTTC; cdr3_aa: CASSLDSGNVLTF
j_call: TRBJ2-1; clone_size: -; d_call: TRBD2; v_call: TRBV5-1; cdr3_nt: TGCGCCAGCAGCTCCCATACGGCGGGAGGTGCCTACAATGAGCAGTTCTTC; cdr3_aa: CASSSHTAGGAYNEQFF
j_call: TRBJ2-2; clone_size: -; d_call: -; v_call: TRBV10-3; cdr3_nt: TGTGCCATCACCGGGAGTTTTAGCGGGGAGCTGTTTTTT; cdr3_aa: CAITGSFSGELFF
j_call: TRBJ1-5; clone_size: few; d_call: -; v_call: TRBV28; cdr3_nt: TGTGCCAGCATGGGGGGGGGATTGGGCAATCAGCCCCAGCATTTT; cdr3_aa: CASMGGGLGNQPQHF
j_call: TRBJ2-1; clone_size: -; d_call: -; v_call: TRBV19; cdr3_nt: TGTGCCAGTAGTTCTCCCCCAAAAGGCACAGCTGAGCAGTTCTTC; cdr3_aa: CASSSPPKGTAEQFF
j_call: TRBJ1-2; clone_size: -; d_call: TRBD1; v_call: TRBV5-4; cdr3_nt: TGCGCCAGCAGGATGCGAGGGGGCTCGCGGGGCTACACCTTC; cdr3_aa: CASRMRGGSRGYTF
j_call: TRBJ2-5; clone_size: -; d_call: TRBD2; v_call: TRBV11-1; cdr3_nt: TGTGCCAGCAGCTTAGCGGGAGCGGGAGATCTATCGGAGACCCAGTACTTC; cdr3_aa: CASSLAGAGDLSETQYF
j_call: TRBJ1-4; clone_size: -; d_call: TRBD1; v_call: TRBV7-9; cdr3_nt: TGTGCCAGCAGCTTAGGCAGGGGGAATGAAAAACTGTTTTTT; cdr3_aa: CASSLGRGNEKLFF
j_call: TRBJ2-2; clone_size: -; d_call: TRBD2; v_call: TRBV10-3; cdr3_nt: TGTGCCATCAGTGAATTTGGACTAGCGGCGGGCGGGGAGCTGTTTTTT; cdr3_aa: CAISEFGLAAGGELFF
j_call: TRBJ1-5; clone_size: -; d_call: TRBD1; v_call: TRBV28; cdr3_nt: TGTGCCAGCAGTTTACGAACAGGGGGGGTTTATAGCAATCAGCCCCAGCATTTT; cdr3_aa: CASSLRTGGVYSNQPQHF
j_call: TRBJ2-1; clone_size: -; d_call: TRBD2; v_call: TRBV19; cdr3_nt: TGTGCCAGTAGTTCGCCTAGCGGGAGGGCCCACCCTTACAATGAGCAGTTCTTC; cdr3_aa: CASSSPSGRAHPYNEQFF
j_call: TRBJ1-4; clone_size: once; d_call: -; v_call: TRBV5-5; cdr3_nt: TGTGCCAGTACCAACAGGGAACTGAATGAAAAACTGTTTTTT; cdr3_aa: CASTNRELNEKLFF
j_call: TRBJ2-7; clone_size: -; d_call: TRBD2; v_call: TRBV28; cdr3_nt: TGTGCCAGCAGTTTTACACGACTAGCGGGAGTGTCCAGGGGATCCTACGAGCAGTACTTC; cdr3_aa: CASSFTRLAGVSRGSYEQYF
j_call: TRBJ2-2; clone_size: -; d_call: TRBD1; v_call: TRBV6-5; cdr3_nt: TGTGCCAGCAGTTACTCCCGACAGGGGAACACCGGGGAGCTGTTTTTT; cdr3_aa: CASSYSRQGNTGELFF
j_call: TRBJ2-7; clone_size: -; d_call: TRBD1; v_call: TRBV19; cdr3_nt: TGTGCCACCTCCAGTCCGGGACAGGGTTCCTACGAGCAGTACTTC; cdr3_aa: CATSSPGQGSYEQYF
j_call: TRBJ2-3; clone_size: -; d_call: TRBD1; v_call: TRBV7-3; cdr3_nt: TGTGCCAGCAGCCCGGACAGGGGCGGCGATACGCAGTATTTT; cdr3_aa: CASSPDRGGDTQYF
j_call: TRBJ2-5; clone_size: few; d_call: -; v_call: TRBV7-9; cdr3_nt: TGTGCCACCCAGCCCGCTACTAGCATGGAGACCCAGTACTTC; cdr3_aa: CATQPATSMETQYF
j_call: TRBJ2-5; clone_size: -; d_call: TRBD1; v_call: TRBV5-1; cdr3_nt: TGCGCCAGCAGCTTCGGGACAGGGCGGGAGACCCAGTACTTC; cdr3_aa: CASSFGTGRETQYF
j_call: TRBJ1-5; clone_size: -; d_call: TRBD1; v_call: TRBV28; cdr3_nt: TGTGCCAGCAGTGACGAAACAACCTACCGGGACAGTAGCAATCAGCCCCAGCATTTT; cdr3_aa: CASSDETTYRDSSNQPQHF
j_call: TRBJ1-1; clone_size: -; d_call: -; v_call: TRBV7-9; cdr3_nt: TGTGCCAGCAGCTTAGCGGCTGGCACCAGAGCGGAAGCTTTCTTT; cdr3_aa: CASSLAAGTRAEAFF
j_call: TRBJ2-1; clone_size: -; d_call: TRBD1; v_call: TRBV19; cdr3_nt: TGTGCCAGTAGTATGGGGACAGGGGGCATTGAGCAGTTCTTC; cdr3_aa: CASSMGTGGIEQFF
j_call: TRBJ2-7; clone_size: -; d_call: -; v_call: TRBV28; cdr3_nt: TGTGCCAGCAGTAGAGCCGGGACATTCTACGAGCAGTACTTC; cdr3_aa: CASSRAGTFYEQYF
j_call: TRBJ2-2; clone_size: -; d_call: -; v_call: TRBV4-1; cdr3_nt: TGCGCCAGCAGCCAAGTTTTTCCTAATACCGGGGAGCTGTTTTTT; cdr3_aa: CASSQVFPNTGELFF
j_call: TRBJ2-6; clone_size: -; d_call: TRBD1; v_call: TRBV7-9; cdr3_nt: TGTGCCAGCAGCCAAGCCCCGGGACAGGGGGCTGGGGCCAACGTCCTGACTTTC; cdr3_aa: CASSQAPGQGAGANVLTF
j_call: TRBJ2-1; clone_size: -; d_call: -; v_call: TRBV9; cdr3_nt: TGTGCCACTGGGGGCGGAAGCTCCTACAATGAGCAGTTCTTC; cdr3_aa: CATGGGSSYNEQFF
j_call: TRBJ1-2; clone_size: -; d_call: -; v_call: TRBV27; cdr3_nt: TGTGCCAGCAGTTTAGCGGCAGGCGGAGGACATGGCTACACCTTC; cdr3_aa: CASSLAAGGGHGYTF
j_call: TRBJ1-4; clone_size: -; d_call: -; v_call: TRBV7-9; cdr3_nt: TGTGCCAGCAGCTTTTACAGGAGTAATGAAAAACTGTTTTTT; cdr3_aa: CASSFYRSNEKLFF
j_call: TRBJ2-3; clone_size: -; d_call: -; v_call: TRBV13; cdr3_nt: TGTGCCAGCAGCTTAGGGGACTTCAACACAGATACGCAGTATTTT; cdr3_aa: CASSLGDFNTDTQYF
j_call: TRBJ1-1; clone_size: -; d_call: -; v_call: TRBV27; cdr3_nt: TGTGCCAGCAGTTTGACAGCTCCGAACACTGAAGCTTTCTTT; cdr3_aa: CASSLTAPNTEAFF
j_call: TRBJ2-7; clone_size: -; d_call: -; v_call: TRBV18; cdr3_nt: TGTGCCAGCTCACTTAGCCAGAACAAAAACGAGCAGTACTTC; cdr3_aa: CASSLSQNKNEQYF
j_call: TRBJ2-7; clone_size: once; d_call: -; v_call: TRBV11-3; cdr3_nt: TGTGCCAGCAGCCCTAGGTTCTCCTACGAGCAGTACTTC; cdr3_aa: CASSPRFSYEQYF
j_call: TRBJ2-3; clone_size: -; d_call: TRBD2; v_call: TRBV29-1; cdr3_nt: TGCAGCGTTGGAACCTTGGGGGCTAGCGGGTCCCTCTTCACAGATACGCAGTATTTT; cdr3_aa: CSVGTLGASGSLFTDTQYF
j_call: TRBJ2-4; clone_size: -; d_call: TRBD1; v_call: TRBV5-3; cdr3_nt: TGTGCCAGAAGCTGGCCGGACAGGCGACTAGCCAAAAACATTCAGTACTTC; cdr3_aa: CARSWPDRRLAKNIQYF
j_call: TRBJ2-7; clone_size: once; d_call: TRBD1; v_call: TRBV5-6; cdr3_nt: TGTGCCAGCAGCCCACAGGGGGCGGGAGAGCAGTACTTC; cdr3_aa: CASSPQGAGEQYF
j_call: TRBJ2-7; clone_size: -; d_call: -; v_call: TRBV7-3; cdr3_nt: TGTGCCAGCAGCCAAGAGGACAGATACGAGCAGTACTTC; cdr3_aa: CASSQEDRYEQYF
j_call: TRBJ2-1; clone_size: -; d_call: TRBD2; v_call: TRBV5-1; cdr3_nt: TGCGCCAGCAGCTTGGAGGCTAGCGGGATGAGGCAGGGTGAGCAGTTCTTC; cdr3_aa: CASSLEASGMRQGEQFF
j_call: TRBJ2-1; clone_size: -; d_call: -; v_call: TRBV9; cdr3_nt: TGTGCCAGCAGCGTAACTCTAGCTATGCCCTACAATGAGCAGTTCTTC; cdr3_aa: CASSVTLAMPYNEQFF
j_call: TRBJ1-1; clone_size: -; d_call: -; v_call: TRBV7-3; cdr3_nt: TGTGCCAGCAGCGCGGCAGGGTCCGACACTGAAGCTTTCTTT; cdr3_aa: CASSAAGSDTEAFF